One sample yielded the 4 T cell receptor beta chains listed below, sequenced in a study of shared clonotypes between healthy human individuals. CD45RO-negative CD8 cells positively selected for CCR7 made up the naive population, which excluded terminally differentiated effector memory CD45RA+ cells. Sequencing was performed with immunoSEQ multiplex PCR; in TCRdb, only in-frame clones are kept and a portion is missing. Of millions of clones listed, over 85% were seen once; the top ten hold 0.9% to 1.4%. The sequencing sample was made of naive CD8+ T cells sorted from blood. The receptors come from a man between 18 and 35 years old in good health.

This chain connects TRBV2 to TRBJ2-2, with 9 nucleotides matching TRBD1. Germline CDR1 reads SNHLY; CDR2 reads FYNNEI. This CDR3 is 16 amino acids long. V dropped 5 bases and J dropped 0; count of bases not matched to a gene: 4. The CDR3 spells CASSHTGGPNTGELFF. The CDR3 region has the DNA TGTGCCAGCAGTCACACAGGGGGCCCGAACACCGGGGAGCTGTTTTTT.

The rearrangement joins TRBV13 to TRBJ1-3; 7 bases line up with TRBD1. Germline assignment: CDR1 PRHDT and CDR2 FYEKMQ (reference sequence). This CDR3 has 16 amino acids. J was trimmed by 3 bases and V by 2 bases; bases with no gene match: 7. The CDR3 reads CASSLYEQGFGNTIYF. In DNA form, the CDR3 reads TGTGCCAGCAGCTTATACGAACAGGGGTTTGGAAACACCATATATTTT.

The J gene is TRBJ2-7, the V gene TRBV19, with no clear D. Between the trimmed V and J ends, which lost 9 bases and 2 bases, there was a span of 11 bases. The CDR3 consists of 12 residues. Germline CDR1 reads LNHDA; CDR2 reads SQIVND (reference sequence). Here the CDR3 reads CASRDQAYEQYF. CDR3 nucleotide sequence: TGTGCCAGCAGAGACCAAGCCTACGAGCAGTACTTC.

The V gene is TRBV7-8, the J gene TRBJ1-2; 7 nucleotides align to TRBD1. From germline, CDR1 is SGHVS and CDR2 FQNEAQ. This CDR3 contains 17 residues. The ends lost 1 base at V and 5 bases at J; junction bases unmatched: 13. CDR3 sequence reads: CASSLDLTGQMKYGYTF. In DNA form, the CDR3 reads TGTGCCAGCAGCTTAGATCTCACGGGACAGATGAAGTATGGCTACACCTTC.